This T cell receptor (beta chain) was captured by sequencing in a study of blood T cell repertoires in COVID-19. CDR1 and CDR2 (germline): MGHRA, YSYEKL. This CDR3 comprises 15 residues. Trimming stripped 3 bases from V and 0 bases from J, with 6 bases between. The assay was immunoSEQ multiplex PCR, and TCRdb's table has in-frame clones only and misses some. This table holds 150,000 to 200,000 clones, 60% to 80% found once. This clone showed up just a few times. Material: peripheral blood. This clonotype originated in a woman in her seventies with acute or convalescent COVID-19. This sequence joins TRBV4-1 and TRBJ1-6; D remains unclear. The CDR3 spells CASSQRSSYNSPLHF. The CDR3 DNA follows: TGCGCCAGCAGCCAGAGGAGCTCCTATAATTCACCCCTCCACTTT.